This entry lists 2 T cell receptor beta chains sequenced from one sample in a study of cytomegalovirus exposure and HLA in healthy donors. With 60 Vbeta and 13 Jbeta primers, the PCR was carried out. Profiled with immunoSEQ multiplex PCR; TCRdb holds only in-frame clones, not every one. The ten top clones account for 2.1%, within a sample of roughly 51,000 clones. The sample was PBMCs. These receptors were taken from a woman aged 40-49 years in good health and CMV-seronegative.

The chain uses TRBV4-1 and TRBJ2-7, with a weak D call TRBD2 (5 bases). The V end lost 4 bases, the J end lost 12 bases, and 28 bases lay between the germline ends. Germline CDR1 MGHRA, CDR2 YSYEKL. The CDR3 runs to 16 residues. CDR3 in DNA: TGCGCCAGCAGCCTCAAAGCAGTGGAGGACCTCGCAGGCCGGTACTTC. Translating gives CASSLKAVEDLAGRYF.

The V gene is TRBV19, the J gene TRBJ2-3; D gene ambiguous. CDR1 LNHDA and CDR2 SQIVND come from the germline V gene (reference sequence). The CDR3 is 11 amino acids. The V end was cut by 6 bases, the J end by 6 bases, with 7 bases between. The CDR3 sequence is CASRVEDTQYF. For the CDR3, the DNA is TGTGCCAGTAGGGTAGAGGATACGCAGTATTTT. Based on the CDR3 plus reference TRBV19 and TRBJ2-3, the full variable domain is DGGITQSPKYLFRKEGQNVTLSCEQNLNHDAMYWYRQDPGQGLRLIYYSQIVNDFQKGDIAEGYSVSREKKESFPLTVTSAQKNPTAFYLCASRVEDTQYFGPGTRLTVL.